This TCR beta chain was documented in a study of spatial heterogeneity in lung cancer. Overall study findings and caveats: Ubiquitous expanded tumor TCRs appeared in blood more at resection than follow-up.

V lost 7 bases and J lost 7, with 20 bases in between. Looked up from germline, CDR1 is MDHEN and CDR2 is SYDVKM. The CDR3 runs 15 residues. Every molecule of TCR cDNA had its own unique molecular identifier. TCRdb itself ran the 5' RACE reads through MiXCR, one entry per CDR3 protein. Of approximately 52,000 distinct CDR3 sequences listed, roughly 6.5% were seen once; the top ten hold approximately 2.9%. The sample's time point: sample taken at primary tumor resection. Researchers sequenced whole RNA taken from tumor, nontumor lung or frozen PBMC without sorting. The donor population consisted of approximately 79 patients with untreated, early-stage non-small cell lung cancer. This clonotype was observed many times. As yet, its antigen is unknown.

The material sequenced was PBMCs, taken at surgery. The chain joins TRBV28 to TRBJ2-1; weak D call: TRBD1 (5 bases). The sequence derives from a female donor with early-stage non-small cell lung cancer. CDR3 nucleotide sequence: TGTGCCAGCAAGGGTTTAGGGCAGGGTATAAATGAGCAGTTCTTC. The encoded protein is CASKGLGQGINEQFF. Complete variable domain (other parts from reference TRBV28 and TRBJ2-1): DVKVTQSSRYLVKRTGEKVFLECVQDMDHENMFWYRQDPGLGLRLIYFSYDVKMKEKGDIPEGYSVSREKKERFSLILESASTNQTSMYLCASKGLGQGINEQFFGPGTRLTVL.